The present entry profiles one TCR beta chain with its context. This sample stems from a study of low-dose radiotherapy and immunotherapy resistance in tumors. Study overall: The study gave Cohort 2 1 Gy per fraction every two weeks, totaling 13 Gy over 26 weeks.

First-strand cDNA relied on TRAV- and TRBV-specific primers spanning alpha and beta chains. A constant-region primer paired with the V-primer adapter amplified TCRs over about 19 PCR cycles. mRNA, once isolated, was amplified by in vitro transcription. MiXCR was run by TCRdb on the reads, yielding one entry per CDR3 protein. The sample includes approximately 12,000 distinct CDR3 sequences, 60% of them seen just once. Donors were dosed with nivolumab and ipilimumab; they also received aspirin, low-dose cyclophosphamide and low-dose radiotherapy. Per germline, CDR1 SGHKS and CDR2 YYEKEE (reference sequence). This CDR3 spans 14 amino acids. With 8 bases removed from V and 4 bases from J, the gap between germline ends came to 15 bases.

This chain links TRBV5-5 with TRBJ2-2, with D perhaps TRBD1 or TRBD2 (5 bases each). This TCR was sampled from a human donor with advanced metastatic prostate, ovarian, gallbladder or colorectal cancer (not recorded which). This table probably holds off-target reads from a library built for another chain. CDR3 sequence: CASLLGETTGELFF. The CDR3 DNA reads as TGTGCCAGTCTCCTGGGGGAGACCACCGGGGAGCTGTTTTTT.